The 12 T cell receptor beta chains below all came from one sample that was sequenced in a study of cytomegalovirus exposure and HLA in healthy donors. Vbeta (60) and Jbeta (13) primers were used in the PCR. Assay used: immunoSEQ multiplex PCR; TCRdb lists only in-frame clones, some missing. Of about 120,000 clones in the sample, 77% are singletons; the top ten hold roughly 9.8%. The sequencing sample was made of PBMCs. These receptors were collected from a man aged 35 to 55 in good health and CMV-seropositive.

In its sample, this clone was seen once. V and J are TRBV28 and TRBJ1-2; 7 bases agree with TRBD1. The V and J ends lost 7 bases and 4 bases, in that order; junction bases with no gene match: 6. The CDR3 loop spans 13 amino acids. The germline V gene encodes CDR1 MDHEN and CDR2 SYDVKM. CDR3 residues: CASKLTGSYGYTF. CDR3 coding DNA: TGTGCCAGCAAACTGACAGGGTCCTATGGCTACACCTTC.

The chain employs TRBV30 and TRBJ2-2; D is possibly TRBD1 (5 bases). This CDR3 has 14 residues. Germline CDR1 reads GTSNPN; CDR2 reads SVGIG (reference sequence). Trimming removed 0 bases from V and 6 bases from J, with 11 bases in between. Written as DNA, the CDR3 is TGTGCCTGGAGTGTACGCAGGGTCGCCGGGGAGCTGTTTTTT. Translated, it gives CAWSVRRVAGELFF.

This clone was found a few times. The rearrangement uses TRBV7-8 and TRBJ1-5; 7 bases align to TRBD1. The CDR3 length is 15 residues. The ends lost 5 bases at V and 0 bases at J; junction bases unmatched: 4. Germline CDR1 and CDR2: SGHVS and FQNEAQ. This chain's CDR3 is CASSVDRVSNQPQHF. CDR3 DNA sequence: TGTGCCAGCAGCGTTGACAGGGTTAGCAATCAGCCCCAGCATTTT.

V is TRBV19 and J is TRBJ2-5; 7 bases fit TRBD2. J lost 9 bases, V lost 1 base, and 8 bases had no gene match. The germline V gene has CDR1 LNHDA and CDR2 SQIVND (reference sequence). The CDR3 runs to 14 residues. CDR3 nucleotides: TGTGCCAGTAGTATAGTGGGTAGCGGGTTGGCCCAGTACTTC. Translated: CASSIVGSGLAQYF.

The CDR3 here is CASRGGSASTDTQYF. CDR3 sequence (DNA): TGTGCCAGCAGAGGAGGCAGTGCTAGCACAGATACGCAGTATTTT. This chain links TRBV28 with TRBJ2-3; D perhaps matches TRBD2 (5 bases). Germline V CDR1 and CDR2: MDHEN, SYDVKM. The CDR3 is made up of 15 amino acids. The V and J ends lost 6 bases and 0 bases respectively, with 13 bases between them.

V gene TRBV7-2 combines with J gene TRBJ1-2; D may be TRBD1 (5 bases). This CDR3 has 16 residues. V gave up 4 bases and J gave up 5 bases, with 20 bases separating them. Germline lookup yields CDR1 SGHTA and CDR2 FQGNSA. This CDR3 is CASSSPGGSRSYGYTF. The CDR3 nucleotides read TGTGCCAGCAGCTCCCCCGGGGGATCCCGGTCTTATGGCTACACCTTC.

The chain employs TRBV28 and TRBJ1-2; D might be TRBD1 (6 bases). The V and J ends lost 3 bases and 3 bases respectively, with 8 bases between them. The germline CDR1 and CDR2 sequences are MDHEN and SYDVKM. The CDR3 contains 13 residues. CDR3 in DNA: TGTGCCAGCAGTTTTAACAGGGACTATGGCTACACCTTC. Protein: CASSFNRDYGYTF.

The CDR3, as DNA: TGTGCCAGCAGCTTAGTCCAGGGAACCACTGAAGCTTTCTTT. This sequence encodes CASSLVQGTTEAFF. The chain joins TRBV7-2 to TRBJ1-1; the D gene is possibly TRBD1 (5 bases). The CDR3 length is 14 residues. CDR1 and CDR2 from the germline V gene are SGHTA and FQGNSA. V was shortened by 1 base and J by 4 bases, with 10 bases between the two germline ends.

The chain joins TRBV6-5 to TRBJ1-3, with D unresolved. V was trimmed by 2 bases and J by 2 bases, leaving 10 bases between them. The CDR3 runs 15 residues. Per germline, CDR1 MNHEY and CDR2 SVGAGI. This chain's CDR3 is CASSYRGTPGNTIYF. The CDR3 DNA reads as TGTGCCAGCAGTTACCGGGGTACCCCTGGAAACACCATATATTTT.

The rearrangement links TRBV6-5 to TRBJ2-7; D possibly corresponds to TRBD1 (7 bases). From germline, CDR1 is MNHEY and CDR2 SVGAGI. The V end lost 0 bases, the J end lost 3 bases, and 12 bases lay between the germline ends. CDR3 length: 15 amino acids. The DNA of the CDR3 is TGTGCCAGCAGTTACTCGAACAGGGGACTCTACGAGCAGTACTTC. Translation: CASSYSNRGLYEQYF.

The rearrangement links TRBV5-3 to TRBJ2-5; 12 positions agree with TRBD1. TRBV5-3 qualifies as an ORF whose function is uncertain. The CDR3 runs to 21 residues. J was trimmed by 4 bases and V by 4 bases; bases with no gene match: 23. The CDR3 DNA reads TGTGCCAGAAGCACCCGCTCCGGGACAGGGGGCGTGCGGGTGAGGACAGAGACCCAGTACTTC. Protein: CARSTRSGTGGVRVRTETQYF.

This clone was seen only a few times. The chain joins TRBV5-1 to TRBJ1-1; weak D call: TRBD1 (6 bases). The CDR3 is 15 residues long. V lost 1 base and J 5 bases, leaving 15 bases between the germline ends. CDR1 is SGHRS and CDR2 is YFSETQ in the germline V gene. CDR3 in amino acids: CASSLSPRGDTEAFF. In nucleotides, the CDR3 is TGCGCCAGCAGCTTGTCGCCCAGGGGAGATACTGAAGCTTTCTTT.